This entry lists 26 T cell receptor beta chains sequenced from one sample in a study of response to subunit inactivated influenza vaccine. MiXCR was run by TCRdb on the RT-PCR reads, yielding one entry per CDR3 protein. The sample includes more than 600,000 distinct CDR3 sequences, about 18% of them seen just once. The material was PBMCs from blood, obtained more than 4 days after vaccination. All receptors come from a man in his fifties who received an inactivated influenza vaccine.

This clonotype showed up many times. V gene TRBV7-2 combines with J gene TRBJ2-4, with TRBD1 matching 8 bases. Germline values: CDR1 SGHTA, CDR2 FQGNSA. Germline trimming cut 5 bases from V and 8 bases from J; bases unmatched to any gene: 2. The CDR3 is made up of 12 amino acids. In DNA form, the CDR3 reads TGTGCCAGCAGCCCGGACAGGGACATTCAGTACTTC. Its protein product is CASSPDRDIQYF.

The chain carries TRBV2 and TRBJ2-5; no firm D call. Germline V gene lookup returns CDR1 SNHLY and CDR2 FYNNEI. The CDR3 is 14 residues long. V lost 4 bases to trimming and J lost 2 bases, with 11 bases between them. CDR3 DNA sequence: TGTGCCAGCAGTGCCTATGACGATCAAGAGACCCAGTACTTC. Protein sequence: CASSAYDDQETQYF.

V and J are TRBV20-1 and TRBJ2-3, with TRBD1 identical over 8 bases. The length of the CDR3 is 14 residues. Germline V gene lookup returns CDR1 DFQATT and CDR2 SNEGSKA (reference sequence). V lost 5 bases, J lost 0 bases, and 4 bases stayed unmatched. The DNA of the CDR3 is TGCAGTGCTCGGCAGGGGGCTAGCACAGATACGCAGTATTTT. Protein: CSARQGASTDTQYF.

The sample holds one count of this clonotype. The chain carries TRBV20-1 and TRBJ1-2; weak D call: TRBD1 (6 bases). CDR1 is DFQATT, CDR2 SNEGSKA, per germline (reference sequence). The CDR3 runs 13 residues. V was pared by 4 bases and J by 8 bases, with 17 bases between. Written as DNA, the CDR3 is TGCAGTGCTAAACAGGGTTTTACGTTCGGCTACACCTTC. It is translated as CSAKQGFTFGYTF.

Only one count was recorded for this clonotype. V and J are TRBV4-2 and TRBJ2-1, with 12 nucleotides matching TRBD2. The CDR3 has 16 amino acids. Germline V gives CDR1 LGHNA, CDR2 YNFKEQ. V lost 10 bases and J lost 7; bases outside the gene matches: 14. This chain's CDR3 is CAMGPSSGRAGNEQFF. The DNA of the CDR3 is TGTGCCATGGGCCCCTCTAGCGGGAGGGCCGGGAATGAGCAGTTCTTC.

This clonotype was observed many times. J is TRBJ2-2 and V is TRBV20-1; 8 nucleotides match TRBD2. This CDR3 region has 15 residues. Germline loops: CDR1 DFQATT, CDR2 SNEGSKA (reference sequence). V was clipped by 3 bases and J by 7 bases; unmatched bases: 10. CDR3 sequence: CSARNAAGASGELFF. The CDR3 bases are TGCAGTGCTAGGAACGCAGCGGGAGCGAGCGGGGAGCTGTTTTTT.

The rearrangement joins TRBV5-6 to TRBJ2-5; tentative D call: TRBD1 (6 bases). V was trimmed by 7 bases and J by 0 bases, leaving 19 bases between them. CDR1 and CDR2 from the germline V gene are SGHDT and YYEEEE. The CDR3 totals 16 residues. CDR3 in amino acids: CASFLQGPQYQETQYF. The DNA of the CDR3 is TGTGCCAGCTTCCTCCAGGGGCCCCAGTACCAAGAGACCCAGTACTTC.

The genes are TRBV15 and TRBJ1-1; tentatively, D is TRBD1 (5 bases). Between the trimmed V and J ends, which lost 1 base and 6 bases, there was a span of 15 bases. The CDR3 runs to 15 residues. Germline CDR1 and CDR2: LNHNV and YYDKDF (reference sequence). The CDR3 nucleotides read TGTGCCACCAGCAGAGGCCGGGGACCAATTGCTGAAGCTTTCTTT. Amino acids: CATSRGRGPIAEAFF.

This clonotype was detected a few times. This chain uses TRBV5-6 with TRBJ2-1, with D tentatively TRBD2 (6 bases). Looked up from germline, CDR1 is SGHDT and CDR2 is YYEEEE. V lost 5 bases and J 6 bases, leaving 15 bases between the germline ends. There are 14 residues in the CDR3. CDR3 in amino acids: CASRPGLPANEQFF. CDR3 bases: TGTGCCAGCAGACCGGGACTGCCTGCCAATGAGCAGTTCTTC.

In this sample, this clonotype turned up many times. V and J are TRBV5-1 and TRBJ2-5; maybe TRBD1 (7 bases). CDR1 is SGHRS, CDR2 YFSETQ, per germline. The V end was cut by 4 bases, the J end by 2 bases, with 15 bases between. CDR3 length equals 15 residues. The DNA for the CDR3 is TGCGCCAGCAGCCCCACGACAGGGAGGCAAGAGACCCAGTACTTC. Translating it yields CASSPTTGRQETQYF.

The genes are TRBV6-2 or TRBV6-3 and TRBJ1-6; 7 bases line up with TRBD1. With 2 bases clipped from V and 3 bases from J, the junction kept 4 bases outside the gene matches. The length of the CDR3 is 16 residues. Germline V lookup: CDR1 MNHEY, CDR2 SVGEGT. The CDR3 here is CASSYRQGFYNSPLHF. DNA for the CDR3: TGTGCCAGCAGTTACCGACAGGGCTTCTATAATTCACCCCTCCACTTT.

The V gene is TRBV15, the J gene TRBJ2-7; 11 bases fit TRBD2. From germline, CDR1 is LNHNV and CDR2 YYDKDF (reference sequence). V shed 3 bases, J shed 2 bases, and the junction held 6 bases outside the gene matches. CDR3 size: 16 residues. The CDR3, as DNA: TGTGCCACCAGCAGCACAGTAGCGGGGGGGCCCTACGAGCAGTACTTC. Protein sequence: CATSSTVAGGPYEQYF. Together with reference TRBV15 and TRBJ2-7, the CDR3 gives the full variable domain: DAMVIQNPRYQVTQFGKPVTLSCSQTLNHNVMYWYQQKSSQAPKLLFHYYDKDFNNEADTPDNFQSRRPNTSFCFLDIRSPGLGDTAMYLCATSSTVAGGPYEQYFGPGTRLTVT.

The chain has TRBV5-1 and TRBJ2-5; tentative D call: TRBD1 (6 bases). V lost 0 bases and J 1 base, leaving 13 bases between the germline ends. This CDR3 is 16 amino acids long. CDR1 is SGHRS and CDR2 is YFSETQ in the germline V gene. The CDR3 sequence is CASSLDATGIQETQYF. DNA of the CDR3: TGCGCCAGCAGCTTGGACGCTACAGGGATCCAAGAGACCCAGTACTTC.

This chain joins TRBV20-1 and TRBJ2-1, with 7 nucleotides matching TRBD1. CDR3 size: 14 residues. Germline-derived CDR1 and CDR2 are DFQATT and SNEGSKA (reference sequence). The junction had 8 bases not matched to a gene; V was cut back by 6 bases and J by 3 bases. CDR3 coding DNA: TGCAGTGCACCTACAGGGGAATACTACAATGAGCAGTTCTTC. Protein: CSAPTGEYYNEQFF.

The CDR3 nucleotides are TGCAGCGGGGGCCACAGTACGAACACCGGGGAGCTGTTTTTT. Its protein is CSGGHSTNTGELFF. This chain connects TRBV29-1 to TRBJ2-2; perhaps TRBD1 as D (5 bases). The germline CDR1 and CDR2 sequences are SQVTM and ANQGSEA. V was shortened by 7 bases and J by 0 bases, with 12 bases between the two germline ends. CDR3 size: 14 residues.

The J gene is TRBJ1-5, the V gene TRBV12-3 or TRBV12-4; unclear D gene. Trimming shortened V by 5 bases and J by 6 bases, and 17 bases separated the two germline ends. The CDR3 totals 15 residues. CDR3 residues: CASSKLPGVGQPQHF. The CDR3, as DNA: TGTGCCAGCAGTAAGTTACCCGGAGTAGGTCAGCCCCAGCATTTT.

This clonotype occurred a few times. V usage is TRBV15 and J usage is TRBJ1-2; perhaps TRBD1 as D (6 bases). CDR3 length equals 16 residues. V was shortened by 1 base and J by 3 bases, with 15 bases between the two germline ends. CDR1 is LNHNV, CDR2 YYDKDF, per germline (reference sequence). CDR3 residues: CATSRGDRFADYGYTF. In DNA, the CDR3 is TGTGCCACCAGCAGAGGTGACAGGTTCGCTGACTATGGCTACACCTTC. The whole variable domain, filled in from reference TRBV15 and TRBJ1-2, reads DAMVIQNPRYQVTQFGKPVTLSCSQTLNHNVMYWYQQKSSQAPKLLFHYYDKDFNNEADTPDNFQSRRPNTSFCFLDIRSPGLGDTAMYLCATSRGDRFADYGYTFGSGTRLTVV.

The genes are TRBV20-1 and TRBJ2-7; 7 bases map to TRBD2. Per the germline V gene, CDR1 is DFQATT and CDR2 is SNEGSKA (reference sequence). J gave up 3 bases and V 3 bases, and 8 bases lay outside the gene matches. The CDR3 extends over 14 amino acids. CDR3 sequence: CSARNRGVGYEQYF. The CDR3 coding sequence is TGCAGTGCTAGGAACCGGGGGGTGGGCTACGAGCAGTACTTC.

J is TRBJ1-1 and V is TRBV20-1; 7 nucleotides match TRBD1. The V gene end was trimmed by 6 bases and the J gene end by 4 bases; junction bases not matched to a gene: 5. CDR1 is DFQATT, CDR2 SNEGSKA, per germline (reference sequence). The CDR3 spans 12 residues. The DNA for the CDR3 is TGCAGTGCGAACCAGGGGGGCACTGAAGCTTTCTTT. Amino acid sequence: CSANQGGTEAFF.

This clonotype has at least ten counts. The chain uses TRBV6-1 and TRBJ2-1, with D tentatively TRBD2 (6 bases). Deletions cut 5 bases from V and 5 bases from J, with 10 bases between. Per the germline V gene, CDR1 is MNHNS and CDR2 is SASEGT. The CDR3 is made up of 13 amino acids. The CDR3 DNA reads as TGTGCCAGCAGTCTCGGGAGACACAATGAGCAGTTCTTC. It encodes CASSLGRHNEQFF.

Ten or more counts support this clonotype. This chain joins TRBV20-1 and TRBJ2-3; TRBD1 aligns across 7 bases. Germline V CDR1 and CDR2: DFQATT, SNEGSKA (reference sequence). The CDR3 is 15 residues long. After removal of 1 base from V and 3 bases from J, the junction contained 7 bases not matched to a gene. Here the CDR3 DNA reads TGCAGTGCTAGAGGTTACAGGGGAATGACAGATACGCAGTATTTT. This codes for CSARGYRGMTDTQYF.

This clonotype occurred a few times. This sequence joins TRBV20-1 and TRBJ2-1, with TRBD1 matching over 9 bases. Germline V lookup: CDR1 DFQATT, CDR2 SNEGSKA (reference sequence). The ends lost 5 bases at V and 1 base at J; junction bases unmatched: 6. The CDR3 runs to 15 residues. In DNA form, the CDR3 reads TGCAGTGCTTATACCGGGACAGGGTCCTACAATGAGCAGTTCTTC. Protein sequence: CSAYTGTGSYNEQFF.

The rearrangement joins TRBV12-3 or TRBV12-4 to TRBJ2-3, with 8 bases aligning to TRBD1. The CDR3 covers 17 residues. The ends lost 3 bases at V and 5 bases at J; junction bases unmatched: 13. CDR3 loop: CASSFNLIGQGQDTQYF. In DNA form, the CDR3 reads TGTGCCAGCAGTTTTAATCTTATTGGACAGGGCCAAGATACGCAGTATTTT.

The gene calls are TRBV4-3 and TRBJ2-3; D perhaps matches TRBD2 (5 bases). V gave up 0 bases and J gave up 6 bases, with 7 bases separating them. The germline V gene has CDR1 LGHNA and CDR2 YSLEER. This CDR3 spans 13 amino acids. In nucleotides, the CDR3 is TGCGCCAGCAGCCAAGACTCGGGGGATACGCAGTATTTT. It yields the protein CASSQDSGDTQYF.

The chain is built from TRBV18 and TRBJ2-3; 14 positions match TRBD2. V lost 6 bases, J lost 3 bases, and 8 bases stayed unmatched. CDR1 is KGHSH and CDR2 is LQKENI in the germline V gene. The CDR3 has 17 amino acids. The CDR3 is CASSPGLAGVGTDTQYF. In DNA form, the CDR3 reads TGTGCCAGCTCTCCGGGACTAGCGGGAGTGGGTACAGATACGCAGTATTTT.

This clonotype was seen a handful of times. The chain couples TRBV5-1 to TRBJ2-5; D is unclear. Germline loops: CDR1 SGHRS, CDR2 YFSETQ. This CDR3 has 11 amino acids. The germline V and J ends were trimmed by 4 bases and 7 bases, with 8 bases remaining between them. This chain's CDR3 is CASSAGPTQYF. The CDR3 region has the DNA TGCGCCAGCAGCGCCGGACCGACCCAGTACTTC.